One and the same sample provided the 27 T cell receptor beta chains below, sequenced in a study of blood T cell repertoires in COVID-19. Repertoires were generated with immunoSEQ multiplex PCR, while TCRdb's copy carries only in-frame clones and drops some. The sample lists around 190,000 clones, less than 90% occurring once. Material for sequencing was PBMCs or T cells enriched from blood (not recorded which). The receptors shown here come from a woman aged 25 to 39 who had been exposed to COVID-19.

This chain connects TRBV18 to TRBJ2-1, with a weak D call TRBD1 (6 bases). Trimming cost V 5 bases and J 0 bases, with 11 bases left between them. The CDR3 has 15 residues. CDR1 is KGHSH, CDR2 LQKENI, per germline. The CDR3 DNA sequence: TGTGCCAGCTCAGAACAGGGCGGCTCCTACAATGAGCAGTTCTTC. Its protein product is CASSEQGGSYNEQFF. Combining the CDR3 with reference TRBV18 and TRBJ2-1 gives the whole variable domain NAGVMQNPRHLVRRRGQEARLRCSPMKGHSHVYWYRQLPEEGLKFMVYLQKENIIDESGMPKERFSAEFPKEGPSILRIQQVVRGDSAAYFCASSEQGGSYNEQFFGPGTRLTVL.

The count of this clone is one. The V and J genes are TRBV25-1 and TRBJ2-5; D is unclear. Germline CDR1 reads MGHDK; CDR2 reads SYGVNS. The CDR3 is 14 residues long. V was shortened by 3 bases and J by 1 base, with 9 bases between the two germline ends. The CDR3 reads CASSDKNIQETQYF. CDR3 DNA sequence: TGTGCCAGCAGTGATAAGAACATCCAAGAGACCCAGTACTTC.

This chain links TRBV7-9 with TRBJ1-2; weak D call: TRBD1 (5 bases). CDR3 length equals 14 residues. The germline V and J ends were trimmed by 5 bases and 2 bases, with 12 bases remaining between them. Germline V gene data show CDR1 as SEHNR and CDR2 as FQNEAQ (reference sequence). CDR3 sequence: CASSLDTANYGYTF. The CDR3 nucleotides read TGTGCCAGCAGCCTGGACACCGCCAACTATGGCTACACCTTC.

V gene TRBV15 combines with J gene TRBJ2-7; 9 bases agree with TRBD1. The CDR3 loop spans 13 amino acids. The germline V gene encodes CDR1 LNHNV and CDR2 YYDKDF (reference sequence). V gave up 6 bases and J gave up 5 bases; unmatched junction bases: 5. In nucleotides, the CDR3 is TGTGCCACCAGGGGACAGGGCTGGGACGAGCAGTACTTC. Translation: CATRGQGWDEQYF. The variable domain in full, completed from reference TRBV15 and TRBJ2-7, reads DAMVIQNPRYQVTQFGKPVTLSCSQTLNHNVMYWYQQKSSQAPKLLFHYYDKDFNNEADTPDNFQSRRPNTSFCFLDIRSPGLGDTAMYLCATRGQGWDEQYFGPGTRLTVT.

The V gene is TRBV9, the J gene TRBJ2-7; tentative D call: TRBD1 (5 bases). This CDR3 contains 15 residues. The germline V gene encodes CDR1 SGDLS and CDR2 YYNGEE. Between the trimmed V and J ends, which lost 0 bases and 5 bases, there was a span of 15 bases. The CDR3 DNA sequence: TGTGCCAGCAGCGTAGAGGACACCGTGGGTGACGAGCAGTACTTC. Encoded protein: CASSVEDTVGDEQYF.

This clone came up once. This chain joins TRBV6-4 and TRBJ2-1; D not resolved. CDR3 size: 15 residues. Trimming removed 2 bases at V and 7 bases at J, with 15 bases between. The V gene's germline CDR1 is MRHNA and CDR2 SNTAGT. This CDR3 reads CASSDPPRGMNEQFF. The CDR3 nucleotides are TGTGCCAGCAGTGACCCCCCTCGTGGCATGAATGAGCAGTTCTTC.

In this sample, this clone turned up once. The gene calls are TRBV2 and TRBJ2-2; 9 bases fit TRBD2. The CDR3 extends over 16 amino acids. V shed 6 bases, J shed 4 bases, and the junction held 9 bases outside the gene matches. Germline V gives CDR1 SNHLY, CDR2 FYNNEI. CDR3 coding DNA: TGTGCCAGCAGCCGGCCAGCGGGGGGACCCACCGGGGAGCTGTTTTTT. Encoded protein: CASSRPAGGPTGELFF.

The chain recombines TRBV7-2 with TRBJ1-2, with 11 bases lining up with TRBD1. CDR1 and CDR2 (germline): SGHTA, FQGNSA. The junction had 12 bases not matched to a gene; V was cut back by 4 bases and J by 8 bases. The CDR3 consists of 16 residues. The CDR3 reads CASSSDRGPRSEGYTF. CDR3 nucleotides: TGTGCCAGCAGCTCGGACAGGGGGCCACGGTCGGAAGGCTACACCTTC.

V usage is TRBV3-1 (or the pseudogene TRBV3-2) and J usage is TRBJ2-1; 7 positions match TRBD1. Germline V gene data show CDR1 as LGHDT and CDR2 as YNNKEL (reference sequence). The J segment lost 4 bases and the V segment lost 9 bases, leaving 12 bases of the junction unmatched. The CDR3 length is 15 residues. In DNA, the CDR3 is TGTGCCAGACCTCTCCGGGACAGATTGTACAATGAGCAGTTCTTC. This codes for CARPLRDRLYNEQFF.

This chain connects TRBV30 to TRBJ1-5; 8 bases line up with TRBD1. This CDR3 comprises 17 residues. Losses at the gene ends were 2 bases for V and 1 base for J; bases not matched to a gene: 10. Germline V gives CDR1 GTSNPN, CDR2 SVGIG (reference sequence). CDR3 DNA: TGTGCCTGGAGTCAGGGGGCAGGACTCAGGAGCAATCAGCCCCAGCATTTT. Translating it yields CAWSQGAGLRSNQPQHF.

The rearrangement links TRBV3-1 (or the pseudogene TRBV3-2) to TRBJ2-7, with a tentative D call TRBD2 (5 bases). CDR3 length: 14 residues. Trimming took off 0 bases at V and 5 bases at J, with 11 bases between the two ends. Germline V gene data show CDR1 as LGHDT and CDR2 as YNNKEL (reference sequence). The CDR3 DNA sequence: TGTGCCAGCAGCCAAGACCCGGGGTTGGACGAGCAGTACTTC. Protein product: CASSQDPGLDEQYF.

This clone was recorded many times. The genes are TRBV27 and TRBJ2-3; 8 nucleotides line up with TRBD1. CDR3 length equals 15 residues. The germline V gene encodes CDR1 MNHEY and CDR2 SMNVEV (reference sequence). V lost 6 bases and J lost 3; bases outside the gene matches: 8. This chain's CDR3 is CASSRRDRSTDTQYF. The CDR3 nucleotides are TGTGCCAGCAGCCGACGGGACAGGTCAACAGATACGCAGTATTTT.

The chain carries TRBV6-5 and TRBJ2-7; 7 bases are a match to TRBD1. Germline V gene lookup returns CDR1 MNHEY and CDR2 SVGAGI. The CDR3 extends over 13 amino acids. The J segment lost 2 bases and the V segment lost 5 bases, leaving 3 bases of the junction unmatched. The CDR3 DNA reads TGTGCCAGCAGTCCGGGACAGACCTACGAGCAGTACTTC. Amino acid sequence: CASSPGQTYEQYF.

This chain links TRBV12-3 or TRBV12-4 with TRBJ1-2, with unresolved D. Trimming took off 5 bases at V and 3 bases at J, with 10 bases between the two ends. CDR3 size: 13 residues. The CDR3 coding sequence is TGTGCCAGCAGTCCTGTCTATGACTATGGCTACACCTTC. The encoded protein is CASSPVYDYGYTF.

J is TRBJ2-7 and V is TRBV7-2, with D uncertain. The CDR3 is 15 residues long. Germline V gene data show CDR1 as SGHTA and CDR2 as FQGNSA. V shed 1 base and J shed 3 bases, with 13 bases lying between them. The CDR3 DNA is TGTGCCAGCAGCTTAGTGGTTGAGAGGTTCTACGAGCAGTACTTC. As protein: CASSLVVERFYEQYF.

The CDR3 DNA follows: TGCGCCAGCAGTGAGTCGGTGGTAAGGGGGAATGAAAAACTGTTTTTT. Protein sequence: CASSESVVRGNEKLFF. The V call is TRBV10-2, the J call TRBJ1-4; D perhaps matches TRBD1 (6 bases). Germline V gene lookup returns CDR1 WSHSY and CDR2 SAAADI. The CDR3 length is 16 residues. Trimming took 0 bases from V and 5 from J, leaving 13 bases between them.

The genes are TRBV27 and TRBJ1-5; 10 nucleotides line up with TRBD1. Germline V gene lookup returns CDR1 MNHEY and CDR2 SMNVEV (reference sequence). The CDR3 covers 16 residues. The V and J ends lost 1 base and 2 bases, in that order; junction bases with no gene match: 2. CDR3 sequence (DNA): TGTGCCAGCAGTTTATTTGGGACAGGGGGCAATCAGCCCCAGCATTTT. This gives the protein CASSLFGTGGNQPQHF.

The count of this clone is one. J is TRBJ2-7 and V is TRBV7-2; 9 bases match TRBD2. Looked up from germline, CDR1 is SGHTA and CDR2 is FQGNSA. This CDR3 has 15 amino acids. The J segment lost 0 bases and the V segment lost 5 bases, leaving 5 bases of the junction unmatched. DNA for the CDR3: TGTGCCAGCAGCCGGAGCGGGGGGAACTCCTACGAGCAGTACTTC. This codes for CASSRSGGNSYEQYF.

The chain uses TRBV18 and TRBJ1-3, with TRBD1 as a possible D gene (5 bases). Germline V gene lookup returns CDR1 KGHSH and CDR2 LQKENI. This CDR3 comprises 15 residues. Deletions cut 3 bases from V and 1 base from J, with 10 bases between. The CDR3 DNA is TGTGCCAGCTCACCCCTAGGGACTTCTGGAAACACCATATATTTT. Translation: CASSPLGTSGNTIYF.

This sequence joins TRBV1 and TRBJ2-5; TRBD2, as called in the table, went unchecked against the DNA. TRBV1 is noted as a pseudogene. The CDR3 consists of 16 residues. The CDR3 reads CTSSQELGGGLETQYF. The CDR3 region has the DNA TGCACCAGCAGCCAAGAATTGGGGGGGGGCCTCGAGACCCAGTACTTC.

The table lists this clone with a count of one. The chain recombines TRBV6-6 with TRBJ1-1, with D unresolved. The ends were cut back, 7 bases at V and 3 bases at J, with 15 bases in the middle. Germline lookup yields CDR1 MNHNY and CDR2 SVGAGI (reference sequence). CDR3 length: 14 residues. The CDR3 sequence: CASTAPRRDTEAFF. In nucleotides, the CDR3 is TGTGCCAGCACTGCGCCCCGGAGGGACACTGAAGCTTTCTTT.

The rearrangement joins TRBV5-1 to TRBJ1-1, with D possibly TRBD1 on 6 matching bases. CDR1 is SGHRS, CDR2 YFSETQ, per germline. There are 17 residues in the CDR3. V lost 0 bases and J lost 0, with 15 bases in between. The CDR3 DNA reads TGCGCCAGCAGCTTGGTGCAGGGGAAAATTGTGAACACTGAAGCTTTCTTT. This encodes CASSLVQGKIVNTEAFF.

The chain uses TRBV10-3 and TRBJ2-3, with D possibly matching TRBD2 (5 bases). The CDR3 consists of 14 residues. V lost 7 bases and J 3 bases, leaving 14 bases between the germline ends. Germline values: CDR1 ENHRY, CDR2 SYGVKD. CDR3 loop: CAIMDPRGTDTQYF. CDR3 bases: TGTGCCATCATGGACCCCCGGGGAACAGATACGCAGTATTTT.

This rearrangement joins TRBV27 to TRBJ1-2; D unresolved. Germline-derived CDR1 and CDR2 are MNHEY and SMNVEV (reference sequence). Trimming took 2 bases from V and 4 from J, leaving 11 bases between them. The CDR3 is 14 amino acids. In nucleotides, the CDR3 is TGTGCCAGCAGTTTACAATCCCTCGGCTATGGCTACACCTTC. Translating it yields CASSLQSLGYGYTF.

This chain uses TRBV19 with TRBJ2-7, with a tentative D call TRBD1 (6 bases). This CDR3 spans 14 amino acids. CDR1 LNHDA and CDR2 SQIVND come from the germline V gene (reference sequence). Deletions cut 3 bases from V and 5 bases from J, with 14 bases between. The CDR3 DNA sequence: TGTGCCAGTAGTATGAACGTCAGGGGCCACGAGCAGTACTTC. It translates to CASSMNVRGHEQYF.

The rearrangement joins TRBV30 to TRBJ2-3, with a weak D call TRBD2 (5 bases). V was cut by 1 base and J by 3 bases, with 14 bases left in between. The CDR3 is 15 amino acids. Germline V gives CDR1 GTSNPN, CDR2 SVGIG (reference sequence). For the CDR3, the DNA is TGTGCCTGGAGTGGAGGTCCCCAGCGGACAGATACGCAGTATTTT. It encodes CAWSGGPQRTDTQYF.

CDR3 nucleotides: TGTGCCAGCAGCCGGAGCTTTAGCTCCTACAATGAGCAGTTCTTC. It translates to CASSRSFSSYNEQFF. The V and J genes are TRBV6-5 and TRBJ2-1; D gene ambiguous. Looked up from germline, CDR1 is MNHEY and CDR2 is SVGAGI. This CDR3 comprises 15 residues. V lost 6 bases to trimming and J lost 0 bases, with 12 bases between them.